One T cell receptor beta chain is described in this entry. Its specificity is unknown. The same CDR3 also results from other DNA sequences found in this sample. CD45RO-negative, CCR7-positively selected cells formed the naive CD8 fraction, excluding terminally differentiated effector memory CD45RA+ cells. Produced via immunoSEQ multiplex PCR; TCRdb's table is partial and in-frame only. The sample contains some 2,100,000 clones, about 92% of which appear only once. This entry comes from a study of shared clonotypes between healthy human individuals. For the study at large: Three plates each covered CD4 naive and memory; CD8 naive two, CD8 memory one. Study findings and constraints: Clonotypes shared by all four sorted-subset donors had higher generation probabilities than non-shared clonotypes. Between a few donors, naive CD4 clonotypes were shared at a level of about 5%.

The specimen sequenced was naive CD8+ T cells from PBMCs. The TCR was taken from a young man in good health. Some clones in this sample may be carry-over from other donors' samples.

This CDR3 reads CASSATGSSYNEQFF. The CDR3 DNA sequence: TGTGCCAGCAGCGCGACAGGGAGCTCCTACAATGAGCAGTTCTTC. This chain uses TRBV7-2 with TRBJ2-1, with 7 bases matching TRBD1. The CDR3 is 15 residues long. Germline CDR1 SGHTA, CDR2 FQGNSA. Trimming removed 5 bases from V and 0 bases from J; junction bases left unmatched: 4.